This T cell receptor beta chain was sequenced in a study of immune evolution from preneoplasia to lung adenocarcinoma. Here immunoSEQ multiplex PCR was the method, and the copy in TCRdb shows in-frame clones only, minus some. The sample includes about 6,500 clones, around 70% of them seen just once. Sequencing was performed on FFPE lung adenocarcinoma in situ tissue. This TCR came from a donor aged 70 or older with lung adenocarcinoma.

This CDR3 reads CASSGGIRTDTQYF. For the CDR3, the DNA is TGTGCCAGCAGTGGAGGGATACGCACAGATACGCAGTATTTT. The chain combines TRBV2 with TRBJ2-3, with D possibly being TRBD2 (5 bases). CDR3 length equals 14 residues. The V and J ends lost 4 bases and 1 base respectively, with 9 bases between them. Germline CDR1 reads SNHLY; CDR2 reads FYNNEI.